The present entry profiles one T cell receptor (beta chain) with its context. This CDR3 contains 14 residues. V dropped 5 bases and J dropped 3 bases, with 14 bases sitting between them. In germline, CDR1 is MNHEY, CDR2 SVGAGI. PCR used 60 Vbeta primers and 13 Jbeta primers. Assay used: immunoSEQ multiplex PCR; TCRdb lists only in-frame clones, some missing. The repertoire has roughly 150,000 clones, roughly 80% of them found once; the top ten carry around 1.4%. The sample originates from a study of cytomegalovirus exposure and HLA in healthy donors. Study in general: HLA-typed donors contributed some 85 million unique TCRs, which were held in an early data release. Roughly four fifths of several hundred genotyped donors fell in the Caucasian-associated ancestry cluster.

V is TRBV6-5 and J is TRBJ2-7; a weak D match, TRBD1 (5 bases). This sequence originates from a male donor in good health and CMV-seronegative. Sequences were obtained from PBMCs. The CDR3 spells CASSKLTALYEQYF. The CDR3 DNA is TGTGCCAGCAGTAAATTGACAGCCCTCTACGAGCAGTACTTC.